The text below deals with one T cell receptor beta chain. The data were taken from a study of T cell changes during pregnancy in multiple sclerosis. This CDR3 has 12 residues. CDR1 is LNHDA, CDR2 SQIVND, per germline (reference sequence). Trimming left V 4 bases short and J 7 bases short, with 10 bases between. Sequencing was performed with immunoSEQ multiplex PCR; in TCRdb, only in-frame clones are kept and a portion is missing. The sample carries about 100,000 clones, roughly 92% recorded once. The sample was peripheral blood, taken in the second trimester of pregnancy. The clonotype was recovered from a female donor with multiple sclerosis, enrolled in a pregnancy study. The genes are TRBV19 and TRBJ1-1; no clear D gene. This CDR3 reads CASSTTRIEAFF. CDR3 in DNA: TGTGCCAGTAGTACCACTAGAATTGAAGCTTTCTTT. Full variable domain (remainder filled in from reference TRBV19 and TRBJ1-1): DGGITQSPKYLFRKEGQNVTLSCEQNLNHDAMYWYRQDPGQGLRLIYYSQIVNDFQKGDIAEGYSVSREKKESFPLTVTSAQKNPTAFYLCASSTTRIEAFFGQGTRLTVV.